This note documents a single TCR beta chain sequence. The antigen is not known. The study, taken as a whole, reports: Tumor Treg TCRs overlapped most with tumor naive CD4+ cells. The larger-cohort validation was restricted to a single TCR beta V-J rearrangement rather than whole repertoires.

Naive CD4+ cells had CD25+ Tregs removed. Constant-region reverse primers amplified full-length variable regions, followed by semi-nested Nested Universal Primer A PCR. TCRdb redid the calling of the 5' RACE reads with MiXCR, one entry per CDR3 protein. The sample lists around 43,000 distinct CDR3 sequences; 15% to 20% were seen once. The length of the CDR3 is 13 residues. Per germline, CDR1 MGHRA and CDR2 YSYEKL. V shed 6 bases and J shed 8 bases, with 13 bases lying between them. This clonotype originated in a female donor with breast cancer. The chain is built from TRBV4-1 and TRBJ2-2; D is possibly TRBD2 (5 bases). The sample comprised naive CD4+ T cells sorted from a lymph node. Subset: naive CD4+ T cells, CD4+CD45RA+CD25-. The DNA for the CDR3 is TGCGCCAGCAGGCCTGCGTCGGGGGGGGAGCTGTTTTTT. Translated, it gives CASRPASGGELFF.